The subject of this entry is one T cell receptor (beta chain). What this receptor recognizes is not known. Within one base of it there is no much larger clone, and no base qualities were kept. V is cut back by 3 bases and J by 1 base, with 3 bases in the junction unmatched. CDR1 is given as LNHDA and CDR2 as SQIVND, both from the germline V gene (reference sequence). Its CDR3 holds 17 amino acids, cysteine through phenylalanine. Only the CDR3 DNA stays, 51 bases, in frame from base 1. For sequencing, an Illumina HiSeq 2500 was employed. Quantitative 5'-RACE with molecular barcodes was the method used to prepare the TCR beta libraries. Per the source publication's procedure: A new computational method, built on a probabilistic model of VDJ rearrangement, was used to identify disease-linked TCR variants. TCRdb handled the public reads itself, with Q25 trimming in fastp and clone calling in MiXCR, and kept productive beta chains. Entries that share a CDR3 protein sequence are merged under the most common genes and DNA. TCRdb assigned the V and J calls; the authors' analysis was not used. For this sample the table gives about 160,000 distinct CDR3 sequences, of which approximately 20% were detected only once. Over 7.5% of the sample belongs to the ten largest clones.

This sample is drawn from a study of CD8 T cells in ankylosing spondylitis (TCRdb year 2017). Background on the whole study: T cell receptor beta repertoires were profiled in healthy donors and ankylosing spondylitis patients so that disease-linked TCR variants could be found. In total, the full study cohort was made up of over a hundred healthy donors and approximately 24 ankylosing spondylitis patients. Samples of peripheral blood were taken, and for ankylosing spondylitis patients, synovial fluid was collected as well.

What the research found in general, with its limitations: Blood from ankylosing spondylitis patients appeared to be characterized by a TCR beta motif made up of several highly homologous amino acid variants. A CD8+ phenotype was shown by the disease-linked clones, which were found at relatively low frequencies in peripheral blood. According to the report, matched synovial fluid samples from ankylosing spondylitis patients were significantly enriched for the disease-linked clones. Some motif variants were previously reported in synovial fluid and blood of reactive arthritis patients, suggesting common disease-initiation mechanisms.

This receptor chain uses TRBV19 and TRBJ2-6; 10 central nucleotides agree with TRBD2. The TCR sequence derives from a male donor with ankylosing spondylitis or in good health (not recorded which). Sequencing was carried out using blood, either unsorted or a sorted T cell fraction (not recorded which). The nucleotide sequence is given as TGTGCCAGTAGTATTTCTAGCGGGAGATCTGGGGCCAACGTCCTGACTTTC. This sequence encodes CASSISSGRSGANVLTF. This CDR3, with the reference TRBV19 and TRBJ2-6 proteins standing in past its ends, gives the full variable domain DGGITQSPKYLFRKEGQNVTLSCEQNLNHDAMYWYRQDPGQGLRLIYYSQIVNDFQKGDIAEGYSVSREKKESFPLTVTSAQKNPTAFYLCASSISSGRSGANVLTFGAGSRLTVL.